This TCR beta chain was obtained from a study of OX40 agonist ivuxolimab in advanced cancers. Whole-study findings and limits: Undetermined was the antigen specificity of the expanded peripheral T cells.

Only in-frame clones appear in the TCRdb table, and some are missing; sequencing was by immunoSEQ multiplex PCR. The profile shows tens of thousands of clones, over 80% of them singletons. Germline V gene sequence: CDR1 SGHDT, CDR2 YYEEEE. The V gene lost 4 bases and the J gene lost 1 base, with 20 bases spanning the gap. This CDR3 is built from 18 residues. Concerning this clone itself: Its antigen is currently unknown.

Sequences were derived from CD4+ or CD8+ T cells sorted from blood, sampled in a trial of the OX40 agonist ivuxolimab. The receptor was isolated from an adult with an advanced solid tumor such as melanoma, head and neck, liver or kidney cancer. The J gene is TRBJ2-2, the V gene TRBV5-6; a possible D gene is TRBD1 (6 bases). In DNA form, the CDR3 reads TGTGCCAGCAGCGGGGGCAGGGGTTTAATATTGAACACCGGGGAGCTGTTTTTT. Protein sequence: CASSGGRGLILNTGELFF.